The 3 T cell receptor beta chains below all came from one sample that was sequenced in a study of T-cell reconstitution after alpha-beta-depleted transplantation in children. Preparing the TCRbeta library involved the use of unique molecular identifiers. Using its own MiXCR run on the PCR reads, TCRdb lists one record per CDR3 protein. The table lists around 800,000 distinct CDR3 sequences, roughly 15% of them singletons. This sample comprised PBMCs, mostly from graft donor cells, obtained 360 days after TCRalphabeta/CD19-depleted stem cell transplant. Every receptor here comes from a male patient younger than 18 who had a stem cell transplant for acute lymphoblastic leukemia, so the T cells may come from the graft donor.

This clonotype was detected a few times. This rearrangement joins TRBV25-1 to TRBJ2-2, with D maybe TRBD1 (5 bases). Trimming left V 3 bases short and J 6 bases short, with 8 bases between. The CDR3 consists of 13 residues. Looked up from germline, CDR1 is MGHDK and CDR2 is SYGVNS. The CDR3 DNA reads TGTGCCAGCAGTGACAGGGCTGCCGGGGAGCTGTTTTTT. This gives the protein CASSDRAAGELFF.

In this sample, this clonotype turned up many times. CDR3 sequence: CASSLASGRIYEQYF. For the CDR3, the DNA is TGCGCCAGCAGCTTGGCCAGCGGGAGGATATACGAGCAGTACTTC. The chain employs TRBV5-1 and TRBJ2-7, with 9 bases aligning to TRBD2. The V and J ends lost 0 bases and 4 bases, in that order; junction bases with no gene match: 5. This CDR3 has 15 amino acids. Germline assignment: CDR1 SGHRS and CDR2 YFSETQ.

This clonotype was found a few times. The chain carries TRBV12-5 and TRBJ2-1; 10 bases align to TRBD2. Germline V gives CDR1 LGHNT, CDR2 FRNRAP. V lost 3 bases, J lost 5 bases, and 7 bases stayed unmatched. The CDR3 length is 16 residues. The DNA for the CDR3 is TGTGCTAGTGGTTTATCCGGACTAGCGGTAAACAATGAGCAGTTCTTC. Translating gives CASGLSGLAVNNEQFF.